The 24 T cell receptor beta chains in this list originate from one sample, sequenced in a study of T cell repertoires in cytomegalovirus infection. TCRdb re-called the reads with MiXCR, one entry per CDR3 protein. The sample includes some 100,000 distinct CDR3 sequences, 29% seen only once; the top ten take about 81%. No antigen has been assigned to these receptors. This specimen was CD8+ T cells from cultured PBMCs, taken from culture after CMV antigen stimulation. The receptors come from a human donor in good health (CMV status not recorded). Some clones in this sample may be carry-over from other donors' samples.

CDR3 region: CASSEAGDVYEQYF. In nucleotides, the CDR3 is TGTGCCAGCAGTGAAGCGGGGGATGTCTACGAGCAGTACTTC. V gene TRBV2 combines with J gene TRBJ2-7; D could derive from TRBD1 or TRBD2 (5 bases each). Germline-derived CDR1 and CDR2 are SNHLY and FYNNEI. V lost 0 bases and J 3 bases, leaving 9 bases between the germline ends. The CDR3 is made up of 14 amino acids.

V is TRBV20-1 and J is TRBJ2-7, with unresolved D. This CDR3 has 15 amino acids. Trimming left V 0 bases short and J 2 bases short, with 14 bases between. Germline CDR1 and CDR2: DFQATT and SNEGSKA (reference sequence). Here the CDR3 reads CSARDPPSHPYEQYF. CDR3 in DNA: TGCAGTGCTAGAGACCCCCCATCCCACCCCTACGAGCAGTACTTC.

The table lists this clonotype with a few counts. The CDR3 coding sequence is TGTGCCAGTAATACAGGGGCCACTGAAGCTTTCTTT. It yields the protein CASNTGATEAFF. The chain has TRBV19 and TRBJ1-1; TRBD1 aligns across 7 bases. V lost 7 bases, J lost 4 bases, and 3 bases stayed unmatched. The germline gives CDR1 LNHDA, CDR2 SQIVND (reference sequence). CDR3 length: 12 residues.

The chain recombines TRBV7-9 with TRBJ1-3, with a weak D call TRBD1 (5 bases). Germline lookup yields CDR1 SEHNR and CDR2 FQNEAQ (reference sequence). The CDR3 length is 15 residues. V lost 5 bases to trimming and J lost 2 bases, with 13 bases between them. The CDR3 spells CASSPKGPAGNTIYF. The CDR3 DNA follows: TGTGCCAGCAGCCCCAAGGGGCCTGCTGGAAACACCATATATTTT.

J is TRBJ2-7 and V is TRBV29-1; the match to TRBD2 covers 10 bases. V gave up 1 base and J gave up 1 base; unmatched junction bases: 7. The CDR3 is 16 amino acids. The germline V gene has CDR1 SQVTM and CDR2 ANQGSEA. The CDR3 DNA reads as TGCAGCGTTGAAGGTCATAGCGGGGGGTTATCCTACGAGCAGTACTTC. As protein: CSVEGHSGGLSYEQYF.

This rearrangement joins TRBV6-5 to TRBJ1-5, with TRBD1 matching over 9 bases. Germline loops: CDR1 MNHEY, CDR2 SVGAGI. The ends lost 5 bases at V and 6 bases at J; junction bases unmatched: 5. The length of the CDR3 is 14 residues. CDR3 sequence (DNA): TGTGCCAGCAGTCCCGACAGGGGGGCTCAGCCCCAGCATTTT. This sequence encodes CASSPDRGAQPQHF.

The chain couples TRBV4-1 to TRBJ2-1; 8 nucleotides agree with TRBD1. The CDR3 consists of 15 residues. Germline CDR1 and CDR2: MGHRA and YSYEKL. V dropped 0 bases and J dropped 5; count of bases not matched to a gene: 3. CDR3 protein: CASSQEGTGDNEQFF. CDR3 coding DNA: TGCGCCAGCAGCCAAGAGGGGACAGGAGACAATGAGCAGTTCTTC.

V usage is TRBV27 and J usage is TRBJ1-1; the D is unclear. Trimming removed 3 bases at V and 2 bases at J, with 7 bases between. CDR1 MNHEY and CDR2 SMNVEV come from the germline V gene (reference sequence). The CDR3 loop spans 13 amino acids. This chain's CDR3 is CASSLDFNTEAFF. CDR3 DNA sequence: TGTGCCAGCAGTTTGGACTTTAACACTGAAGCTTTCTTT.

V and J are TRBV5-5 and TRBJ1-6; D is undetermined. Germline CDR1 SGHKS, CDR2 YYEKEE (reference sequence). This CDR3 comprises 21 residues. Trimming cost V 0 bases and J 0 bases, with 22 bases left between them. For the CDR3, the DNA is TGTGCCAGCAGCTTGGCTTTTCGCGAGACCGTACCGAGCTCCTATAATTCACCCCTCCACTTT. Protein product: CASSLAFRETVPSSYNSPLHF. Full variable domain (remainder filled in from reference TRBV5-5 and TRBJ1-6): DAGVTQSPTHLIKTRGQQVTLRCSPISGHKSVSWYQQVLGQGPQFIFQYYEKEERGRGNFPDRFSARQFPNYSSELNVNALLLGDSALYLCASSLAFRETVPSSYNSPLHFGNGTRLTVT.

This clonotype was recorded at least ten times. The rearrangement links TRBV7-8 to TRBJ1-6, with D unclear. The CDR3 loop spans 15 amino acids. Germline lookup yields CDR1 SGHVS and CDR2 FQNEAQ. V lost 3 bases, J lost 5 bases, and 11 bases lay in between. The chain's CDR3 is CASSFTRVDNSPLHF. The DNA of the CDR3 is TGTGCCAGCAGCTTTACAAGGGTTGATAATTCACCCCTCCACTTT. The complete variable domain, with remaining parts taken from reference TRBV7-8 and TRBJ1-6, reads GAGVSQSPRYKVAKRGQDVALRCDPISGHVSLFWYQQALGQGPEFLTYFQNEAQLDKSGLPSDRFFAERPEGSVSTLKIQRTQQEDSAVYLCASSFTRVDNSPLHFGNGTRLTVT.

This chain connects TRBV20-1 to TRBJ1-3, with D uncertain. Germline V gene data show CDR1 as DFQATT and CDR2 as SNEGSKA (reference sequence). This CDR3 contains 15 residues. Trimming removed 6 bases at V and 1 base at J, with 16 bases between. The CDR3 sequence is CSAKAQLESGNTIYF. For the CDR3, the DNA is TGCAGTGCGAAGGCCCAATTGGAATCTGGAAACACCATATATTTT.

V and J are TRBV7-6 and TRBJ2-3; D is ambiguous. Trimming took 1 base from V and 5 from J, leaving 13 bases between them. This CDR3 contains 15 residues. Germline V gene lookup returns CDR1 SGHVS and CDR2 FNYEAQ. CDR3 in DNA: TGTGCCAGCAGCTTAGAACCCGGACGGATAGATACGCAGTATTTT. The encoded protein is CASSLEPGRIDTQYF.

CDR3 DNA: TGTGCCAGCAGCTTAAGACCTTTGGGCACTGAAGCTTTCTTT. It encodes CASSLRPLGTEAFF. The V gene is TRBV5-5, the J gene TRBJ1-1; D is unresolved. Trimming left V 2 bases short and J 4 bases short, with 12 bases between. This CDR3 contains 14 residues. Germline CDR1 is SGHKS and CDR2 is YYEKEE (reference sequence).

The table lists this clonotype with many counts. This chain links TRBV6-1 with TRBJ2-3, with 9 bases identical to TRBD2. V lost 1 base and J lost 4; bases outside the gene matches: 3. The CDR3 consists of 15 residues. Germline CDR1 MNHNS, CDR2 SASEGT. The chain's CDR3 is CASSEVAGGPDTQYF. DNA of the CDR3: TGTGCCAGCAGTGAAGTCGCGGGGGGGCCAGATACGCAGTATTTT.

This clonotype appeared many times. CDR3 amino acids: CASSLVSDTQYF. In nucleotides, the CDR3 is TGTGCCAGCAGCTTAGTCTCAGATACGCAGTATTTT. The chain links TRBV7-9 to TRBJ2-3; D unresolved. The ends were cut back, 1 base at V and 4 bases at J, with 3 bases in the middle. The length of the CDR3 is 12 residues. Germline values: CDR1 SEHNR, CDR2 FQNEAQ (reference sequence).

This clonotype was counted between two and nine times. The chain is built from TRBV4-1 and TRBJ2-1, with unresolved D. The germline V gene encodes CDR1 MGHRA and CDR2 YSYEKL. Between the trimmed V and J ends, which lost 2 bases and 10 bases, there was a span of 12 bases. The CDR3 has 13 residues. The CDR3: CASSQSLGREQFF. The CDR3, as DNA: TGCGCCAGCAGCCAATCGTTGGGCAGGGAGCAGTTCTTC.

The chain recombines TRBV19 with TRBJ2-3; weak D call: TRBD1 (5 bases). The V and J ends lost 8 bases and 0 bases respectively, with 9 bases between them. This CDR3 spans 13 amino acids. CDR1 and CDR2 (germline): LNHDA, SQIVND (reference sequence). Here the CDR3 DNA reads TGTGCCAGTTCCTGGACAAGCACAGATACGCAGTATTTT. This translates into CASSWTSTDTQYF. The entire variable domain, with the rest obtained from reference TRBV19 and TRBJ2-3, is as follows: DGGITQSPKYLFRKEGQNVTLSCEQNLNHDAMYWYRQDPGQGLRLIYYSQIVNDFQKGDIAEGYSVSREKKESFPLTVTSAQKNPTAFYLCASSWTSTDTQYFGPGTRLTVL.

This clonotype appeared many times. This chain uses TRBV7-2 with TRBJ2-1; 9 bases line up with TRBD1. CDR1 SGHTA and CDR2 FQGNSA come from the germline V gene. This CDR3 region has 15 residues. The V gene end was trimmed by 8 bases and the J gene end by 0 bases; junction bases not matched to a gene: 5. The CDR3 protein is CASLQGASSYNEQFF. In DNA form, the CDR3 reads TGTGCCAGCCTACAGGGGGCTAGCTCCTACAATGAGCAGTTCTTC.

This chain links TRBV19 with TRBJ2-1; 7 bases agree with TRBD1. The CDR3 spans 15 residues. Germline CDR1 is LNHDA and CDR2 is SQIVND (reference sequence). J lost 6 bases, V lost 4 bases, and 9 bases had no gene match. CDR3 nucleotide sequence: TGTGCCAGTAGTACCTCCCGGGACAGTCTCAATGAGCAGTTCTTC. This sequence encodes CASSTSRDSLNEQFF.

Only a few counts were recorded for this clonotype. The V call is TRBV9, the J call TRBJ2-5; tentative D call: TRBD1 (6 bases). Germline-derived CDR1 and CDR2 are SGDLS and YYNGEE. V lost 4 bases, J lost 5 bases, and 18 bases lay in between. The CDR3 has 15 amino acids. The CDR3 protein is CASSFPLAGGETQYF. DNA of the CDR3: TGTGCCAGCAGCTTCCCGTTAGCTGGGGGCGAGACCCAGTACTTC.

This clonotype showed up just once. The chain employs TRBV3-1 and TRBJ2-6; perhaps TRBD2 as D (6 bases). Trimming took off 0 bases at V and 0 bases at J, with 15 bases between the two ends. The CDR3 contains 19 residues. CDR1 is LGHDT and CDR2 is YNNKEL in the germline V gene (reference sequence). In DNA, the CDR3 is TGTGCCAGCAGCCAAGACCTCGCGGGACCCTACTCTGGGGCCAACGTCCTGACTTTC. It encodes CASSQDLAGPYSGANVLTF.

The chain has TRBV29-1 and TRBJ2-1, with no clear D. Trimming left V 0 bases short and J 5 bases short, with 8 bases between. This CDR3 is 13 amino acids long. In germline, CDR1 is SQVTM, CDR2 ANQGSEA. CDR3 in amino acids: CSVEELGNNEQFF. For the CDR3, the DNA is TGCAGCGTTGAAGAGCTAGGGAACAATGAGCAGTTCTTC.

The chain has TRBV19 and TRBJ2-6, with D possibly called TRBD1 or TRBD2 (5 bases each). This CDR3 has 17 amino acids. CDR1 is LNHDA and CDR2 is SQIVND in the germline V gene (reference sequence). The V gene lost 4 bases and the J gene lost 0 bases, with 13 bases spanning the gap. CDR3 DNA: TGTGCCAGTAGTAACCCGGGACCTCACTCTGGGGCCAACGTCCTGACTTTC. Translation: CASSNPGPHSGANVLTF.

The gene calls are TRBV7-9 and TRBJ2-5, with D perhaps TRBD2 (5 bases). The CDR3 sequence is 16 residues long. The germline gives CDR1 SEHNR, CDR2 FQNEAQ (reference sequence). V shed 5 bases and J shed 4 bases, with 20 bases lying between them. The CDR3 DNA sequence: TGTGCCAGCAGCGGGGAGAGGGCTCCCCCCCTAGAGACCCAGTACTTC. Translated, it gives CASSGERAPPLETQYF.